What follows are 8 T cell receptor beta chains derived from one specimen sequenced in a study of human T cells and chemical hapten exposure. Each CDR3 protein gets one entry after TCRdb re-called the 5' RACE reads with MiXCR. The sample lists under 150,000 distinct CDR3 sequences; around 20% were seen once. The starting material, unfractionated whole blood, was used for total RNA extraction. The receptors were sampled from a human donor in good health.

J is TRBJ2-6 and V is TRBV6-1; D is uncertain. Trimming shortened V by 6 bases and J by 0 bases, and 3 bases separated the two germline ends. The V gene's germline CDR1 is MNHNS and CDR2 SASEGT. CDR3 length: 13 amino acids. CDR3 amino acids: CASRSSGANVLTF. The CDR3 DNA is TGTGCCAGCAGAAGCTCTGGGGCCAACGTCCTGACTTTC.

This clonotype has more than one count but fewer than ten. The CDR3 protein is CASSLAPGEQYF. CDR3 nucleotide sequence: TGCGCCAGCAGCTTGGCACCCGGAGAGCAGTACTTC. The V call is TRBV5-1, the J call TRBJ2-7; no firm D call. Germline V gene lookup returns CDR1 SGHRS and CDR2 YFSETQ. The V and J ends lost 0 bases and 7 bases respectively, with 8 bases between them. CDR3 length: 12 amino acids. The full variable domain, in which reference TRBV5-1 and TRBJ2-7 provide the parts outside the CDR3, is KAGVTQTPRYLIKTRGQQVTLSCSPISGHRSVSWYQQTPGQGLQFLFEYFSETQRNKGNFPGRFSGRQFSNSRSEMNVSTLELGDSALYLCASSLAPGEQYFGPGTRLTVT.

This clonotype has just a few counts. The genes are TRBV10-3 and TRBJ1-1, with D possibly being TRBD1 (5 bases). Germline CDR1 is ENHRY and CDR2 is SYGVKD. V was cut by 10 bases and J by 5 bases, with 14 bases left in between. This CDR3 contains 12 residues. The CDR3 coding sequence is TGTGCCACTTCTCAGGGAAGGACTGAAGCTTTCTTT. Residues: CATSQGRTEAFF.

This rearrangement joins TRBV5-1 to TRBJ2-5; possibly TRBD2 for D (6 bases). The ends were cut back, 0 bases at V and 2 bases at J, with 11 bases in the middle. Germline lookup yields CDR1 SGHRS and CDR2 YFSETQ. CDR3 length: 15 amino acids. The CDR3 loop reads CASSLGGSGQETQYF. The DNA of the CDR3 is TGCGCCAGCAGCTTGGGCGGTAGCGGACAAGAGACCCAGTACTTC.

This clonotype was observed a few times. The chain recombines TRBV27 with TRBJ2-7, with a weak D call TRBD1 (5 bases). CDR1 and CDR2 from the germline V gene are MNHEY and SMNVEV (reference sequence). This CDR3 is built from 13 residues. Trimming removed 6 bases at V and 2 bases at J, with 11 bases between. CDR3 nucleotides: TGTGCCAGCAGAGGGGCCCTCACCTACGAGCAGTACTTC. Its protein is CASRGALTYEQYF.

CDR3 nucleotide sequence: TGTGCCACCAGTGATTTAACGGCCTACAATGAGCAGTTCTTC. It encodes CATSDLTAYNEQFF. The V gene is TRBV24-1, the J gene TRBJ2-1; D is unclear. V was shortened by 1 base and J by 2 bases, with 5 bases between the two germline ends. The CDR3 length is 14 residues. Germline CDR1 is KGHDR and CDR2 is SFDVKD.

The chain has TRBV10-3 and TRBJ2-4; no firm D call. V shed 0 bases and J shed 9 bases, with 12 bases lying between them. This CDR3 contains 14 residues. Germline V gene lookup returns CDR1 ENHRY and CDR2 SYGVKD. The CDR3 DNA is TGTGCCATCAGTGAGTCAACCGTCACAAGCATTCAGTACTTC. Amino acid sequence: CAISESTVTSIQYF.

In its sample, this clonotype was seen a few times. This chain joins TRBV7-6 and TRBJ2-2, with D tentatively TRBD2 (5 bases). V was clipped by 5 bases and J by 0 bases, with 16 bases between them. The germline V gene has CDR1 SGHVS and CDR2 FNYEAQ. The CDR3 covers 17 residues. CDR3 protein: CASSAPGTGTNTGELFF. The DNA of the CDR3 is TGTGCCAGCAGCGCTCCGGGAACGGGGACGAACACCGGGGAGCTGTTTTTT.